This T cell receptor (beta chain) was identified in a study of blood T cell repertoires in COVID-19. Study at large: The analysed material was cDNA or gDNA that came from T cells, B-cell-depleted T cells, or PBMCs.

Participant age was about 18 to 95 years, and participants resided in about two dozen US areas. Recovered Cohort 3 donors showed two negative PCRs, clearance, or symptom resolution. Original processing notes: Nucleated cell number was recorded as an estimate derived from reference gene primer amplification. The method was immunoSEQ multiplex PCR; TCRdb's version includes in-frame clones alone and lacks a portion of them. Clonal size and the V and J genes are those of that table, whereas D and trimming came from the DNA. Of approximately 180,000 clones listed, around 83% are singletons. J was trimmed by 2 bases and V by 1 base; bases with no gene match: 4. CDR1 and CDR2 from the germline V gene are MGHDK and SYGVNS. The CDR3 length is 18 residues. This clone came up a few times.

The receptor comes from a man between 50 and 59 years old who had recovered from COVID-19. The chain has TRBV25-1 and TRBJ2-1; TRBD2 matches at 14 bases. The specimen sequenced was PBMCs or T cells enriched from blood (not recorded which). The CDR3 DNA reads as TGTGCCAGCAGTGAATTGGGGACTAGCGGGGGCGCCTACAATGAGCAGTTCTTC. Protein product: CASSELGTSGGAYNEQFF. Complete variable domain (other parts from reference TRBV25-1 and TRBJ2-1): EADIYQTPRYLVIGTGKKITLECSQTMGHDKMYWYQQDPGMELHLIHYSYGVNSTEKGDLSSESTVSRIRTEHFPLTLESARPSHTSQYLCASSELGTSGGAYNEQFFGPGTRLTVL.